The sequence of this TCR beta chain was determined in a study of PD-1 blockade in classical Hodgkin lymphoma. Whole-study findings and limits: Compared with healthy donors, newly diagnosed patients reportedly showed lower baseline TCR diversity.

TCRdb's table, derived via immunoSEQ multiplex PCR, lists solely in-frame clones and lacks some. The sample contains tens of thousands of clones, roughly 94% of which appear only once. The time point denotes: newly diagnosed, previously untreated cHL patient sample. With 4 bases clipped from V and 7 bases from J, the junction kept 13 bases outside the gene matches. Germline CDR1 SGDLS, CDR2 YYNGEE. This CDR3 spans 16 amino acids. About this clone itself: Its antigen is unidentified.

The chain employs TRBV9 and TRBJ2-7; 11 bases line up with TRBD1. This sequence originates from a human donor with classical Hodgkin lymphoma. Material for sequencing was peripheral blood mononuclear cells (PBMCs). Here the CDR3 reads CASSPRGQGESGEQYF. CDR3 DNA: TGTGCCAGCAGCCCCCGGGGACAGGGGGAATCAGGGGAGCAGTACTTC.